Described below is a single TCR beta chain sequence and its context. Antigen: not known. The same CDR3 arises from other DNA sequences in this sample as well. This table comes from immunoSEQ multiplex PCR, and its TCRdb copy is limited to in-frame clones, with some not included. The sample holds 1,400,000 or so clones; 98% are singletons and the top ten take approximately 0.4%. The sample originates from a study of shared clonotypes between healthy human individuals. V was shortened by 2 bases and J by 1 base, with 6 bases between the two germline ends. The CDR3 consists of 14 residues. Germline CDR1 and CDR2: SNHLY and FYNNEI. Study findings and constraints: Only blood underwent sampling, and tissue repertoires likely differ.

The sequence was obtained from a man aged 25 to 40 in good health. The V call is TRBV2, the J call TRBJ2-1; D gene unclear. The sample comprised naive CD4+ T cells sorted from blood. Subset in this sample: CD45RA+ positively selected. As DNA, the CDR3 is TGTGCCAGCAGTGAACTGGGGTCCTACAATGAGCAGTTCTTC. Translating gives CASSELGSYNEQFF.